The subject of this entry is one T cell receptor beta chain. Its matching antigen is unknown. These data are taken from a study of identical twins. The ends were cut back, 2 bases at V and 6 bases at J, with 8 bases in the middle. The CDR3 is made up of 13 amino acids. Germline assignment: CDR1 ENHRY and CDR2 SYGVKD. Findings and limits, study-wide: Interpretation of the results relied on cross-sectional statistical analysis and not on following the same donors.

Template switching created a universal primer site, and the cDNA included unique molecular identifiers. MiXCR was run by TCRdb on the 5' RACE reads, yielding one entry per CDR3 protein. The sample lists hundreds of thousands of distinct CDR3 sequences; about 14% were seen once. The chain uses TRBV10-3 and TRBJ2-1; D possibly corresponds to TRBD2 (5 bases). This TCR derives from a woman between 18 and 30 years old in good health. Sample: memory (CD45RO+) T cells sorted from blood. CDR3 DNA: TGTGCCATCAGTGAGACTAGTCGCAATGAGCAGTTCTTC. Translated: CAISETSRNEQFF.